This entry is about one T cell receptor (beta chain). How the authors handled the data: Amplified reference gene primers provided the basis for estimating nucleated cell counts. Generated by immunoSEQ multiplex PCR, the TCRdb table keeps only in-frame clones and is missing some. The V and J calls and clone size were taken over from that table, and D and trimming were inferred from the DNA. Of about 130,000 clones in the sample, about 89% were seen once. These data come from a study of blood T cell repertoires in COVID-19. Study information: Samples came from the United States, Italy and Spain, spanning acute and convalescent COVID-19. Nucleic acid was either cDNA or gDNA, and it came from T cells, B-cell-depleted T cells, or PBMCs.

The CDR3 spans 15 residues. V lost 5 bases and J lost 0; bases outside the gene matches: 6. Germline-derived CDR1 and CDR2 are SEHNR and FQNEAQ (reference sequence). The chain combines TRBV7-9 with TRBJ1-1, with 7 bases matching TRBD1. This clonotype originated in an older woman with acute or convalescent COVID-19. The sample consisted of peripheral blood. CDR3 DNA sequence: TGTGCCAGCAGCCCCCAGGGACAGCTGAACACTGAAGCTTTCTTT. This gives the protein CASSPQGQLNTEAFF. Full variable domain (remainder filled in from reference TRBV7-9 and TRBJ1-1): DTGVSQNPRHKITKRGQNVTFRCDPISEHNRLYWYRQTLGQGPEFLTYFQNEAQLEKSRLLSDRFSAERPKGSFSTLEIQRTEQGDSAMYLCASSPQGQLNTEAFFGQGTRLTVV.